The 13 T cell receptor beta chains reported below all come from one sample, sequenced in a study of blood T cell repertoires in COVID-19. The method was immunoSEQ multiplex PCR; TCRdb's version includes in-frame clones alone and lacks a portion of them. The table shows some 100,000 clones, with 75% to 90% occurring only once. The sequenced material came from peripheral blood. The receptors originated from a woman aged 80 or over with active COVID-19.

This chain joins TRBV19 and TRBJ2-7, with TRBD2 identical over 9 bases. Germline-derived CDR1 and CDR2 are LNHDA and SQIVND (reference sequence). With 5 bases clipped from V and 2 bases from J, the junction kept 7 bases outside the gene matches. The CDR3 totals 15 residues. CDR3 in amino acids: CASSPQASGAYEQYF. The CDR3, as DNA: TGTGCCAGTAGTCCCCAGGCTAGCGGGGCCTACGAGCAGTACTTC.

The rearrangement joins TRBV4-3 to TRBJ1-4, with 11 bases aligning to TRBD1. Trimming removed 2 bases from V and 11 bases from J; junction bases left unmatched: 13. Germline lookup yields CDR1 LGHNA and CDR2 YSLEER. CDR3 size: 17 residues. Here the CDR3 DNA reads TGCGCCAGCAGCCAAAACCGAGGGGTGGGACAGGGGGTCAAACTGTTTTTT. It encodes CASSQNRGVGQGVKLFF.

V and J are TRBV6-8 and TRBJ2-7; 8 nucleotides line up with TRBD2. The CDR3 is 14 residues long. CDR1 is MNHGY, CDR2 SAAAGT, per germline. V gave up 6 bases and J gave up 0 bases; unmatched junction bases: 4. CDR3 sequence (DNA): TGTGCCAGCAGGGCCGGGACTAGCTCCTACGAGCAGTACTTC. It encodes CASRAGTSSYEQYF.

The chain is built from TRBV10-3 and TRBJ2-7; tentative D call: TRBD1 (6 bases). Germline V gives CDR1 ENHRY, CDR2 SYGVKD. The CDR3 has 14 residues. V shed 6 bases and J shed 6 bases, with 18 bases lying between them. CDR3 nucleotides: TGTGCCATCAGGAGAACAGGGACGGCTGGCGAGCAGTACTTC. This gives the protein CAIRRTGTAGEQYF.

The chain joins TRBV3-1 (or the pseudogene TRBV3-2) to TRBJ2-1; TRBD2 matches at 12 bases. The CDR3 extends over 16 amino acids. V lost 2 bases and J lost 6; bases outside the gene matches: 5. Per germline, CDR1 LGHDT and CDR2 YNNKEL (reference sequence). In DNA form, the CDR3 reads TGTGCCAGCAGCCAATCTGGACTAGCGGGATTCAATGAGCAGTTCTTC. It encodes CASSQSGLAGFNEQFF.

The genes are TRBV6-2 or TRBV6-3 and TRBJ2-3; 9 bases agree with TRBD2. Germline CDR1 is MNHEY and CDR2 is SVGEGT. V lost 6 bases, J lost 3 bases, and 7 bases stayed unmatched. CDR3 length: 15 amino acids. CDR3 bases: TGTGCCAGCAGCCCCCTGAGCGGGAGGACAGATACGCAGTATTTT. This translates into CASSPLSGRTDTQYF.

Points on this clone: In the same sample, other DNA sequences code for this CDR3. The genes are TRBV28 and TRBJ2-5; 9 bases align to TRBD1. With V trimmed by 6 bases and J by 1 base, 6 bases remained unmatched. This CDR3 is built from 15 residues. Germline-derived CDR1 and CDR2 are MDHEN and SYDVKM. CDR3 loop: CASRSGDRAQETQYF. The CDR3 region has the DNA TGTGCCAGCAGAAGCGGGGACAGGGCCCAAGAGACCCAGTACTTC.

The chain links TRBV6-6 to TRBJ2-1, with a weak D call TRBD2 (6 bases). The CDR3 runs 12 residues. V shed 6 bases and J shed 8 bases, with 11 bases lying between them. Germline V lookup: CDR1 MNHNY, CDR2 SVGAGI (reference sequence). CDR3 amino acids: CASRPTSYEQFF. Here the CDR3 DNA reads TGTGCCAGCAGACCTACTAGCTATGAGCAGTTCTTC.

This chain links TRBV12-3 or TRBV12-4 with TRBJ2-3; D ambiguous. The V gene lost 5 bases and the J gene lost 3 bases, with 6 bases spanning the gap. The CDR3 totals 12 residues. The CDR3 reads CASSQATDTQYF. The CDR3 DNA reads TGTGCCAGCAGTCAAGCAACAGATACGCAGTATTTT.

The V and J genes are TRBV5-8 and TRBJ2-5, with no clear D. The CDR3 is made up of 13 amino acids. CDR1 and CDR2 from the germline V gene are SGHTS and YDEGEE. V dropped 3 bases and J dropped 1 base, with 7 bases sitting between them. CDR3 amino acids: CASSWPTQETQYF. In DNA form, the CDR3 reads TGTGCCAGCAGCTGGCCCACCCAAGAGACCCAGTACTTC.

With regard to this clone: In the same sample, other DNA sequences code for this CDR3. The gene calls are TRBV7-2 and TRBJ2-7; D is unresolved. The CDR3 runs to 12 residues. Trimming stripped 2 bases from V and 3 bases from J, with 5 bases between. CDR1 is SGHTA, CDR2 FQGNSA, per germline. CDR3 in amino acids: CASSLSGYEQYF. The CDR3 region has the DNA TGTGCCAGCAGCTTATCAGGCTACGAGCAGTACTTC.

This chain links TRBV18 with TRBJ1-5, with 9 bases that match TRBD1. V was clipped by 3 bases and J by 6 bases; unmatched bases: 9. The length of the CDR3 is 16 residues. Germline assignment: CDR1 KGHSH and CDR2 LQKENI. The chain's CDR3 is CASSPPGDRGSQPQHF. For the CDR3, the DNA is TGTGCCAGCTCACCTCCAGGTGACAGGGGGTCTCAGCCCCAGCATTTT.

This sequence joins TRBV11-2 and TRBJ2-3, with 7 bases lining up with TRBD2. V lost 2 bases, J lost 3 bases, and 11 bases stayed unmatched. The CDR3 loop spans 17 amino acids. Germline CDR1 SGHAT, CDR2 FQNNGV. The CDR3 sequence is CASSLPPAGVSTDTQYF. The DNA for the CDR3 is TGTGCCAGCAGCTTACCCCCGGCGGGGGTTAGTACAGATACGCAGTATTTT. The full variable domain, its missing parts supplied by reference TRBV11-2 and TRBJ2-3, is EAGVAQSPRYKIIEKRQSVAFWCNPISGHATLYWYQQILGQGPKLLIQFQNNGVVDDSQLPKDRFSAERLKGVDSTLKIQPAKLEDSAVYLCASSLPPAGVSTDTQYFGPGTRLTVL.